The 11 T cell receptor beta chains listed next were all sequenced from one sample in a study of identical twins. One entry per CDR3 protein results from TCRdb running MiXCR on the 5' RACE reads. The sample lists under 300,000 distinct CDR3 sequences, about 8.9% occurring once. The sample was also linked to a second study, of yellow fever vaccine responses in identical twins.

Sequenced input: CD8+ T cells sorted from blood. Receptors originate from a young woman in good health.

The rearrangement joins TRBV3-1 to TRBJ2-1; 13 positions match TRBD2. The germline V gene encodes CDR1 LGHDT and CDR2 YNNKEL (reference sequence). The CDR3 is made up of 19 amino acids. With V trimmed by 0 bases and J by 4 bases, 9 bases remained unmatched. CDR3 sequence (DNA): TGTGCCAGCAGCCAAGACCCTAGACTAGCGGGGGGCCGTTACAATGAGCAGTTCTTC. This encodes CASSQDPRLAGGRYNEQFF.

This clonotype was seen more than once but under ten times. CDR3 coding DNA: TGTGCCAGCAGCTCGACGGTTAGCTCCTACAATGAGCAGTTCTTC. Translating it yields CASSSTVSSYNEQFF. The gene calls are TRBV7-3 and TRBJ2-1, with D uncertain. CDR1 is SGHTA and CDR2 is FQGTGA in the germline V gene. V was cut by 4 bases and J by 0 bases, with 10 bases left in between. This CDR3 has 15 residues.

This clonotype was detected ten times or more. The rearrangement joins TRBV5-6 to TRBJ2-7; 12 bases align to TRBD2. This CDR3 spans 14 amino acids. With 3 bases clipped from V and 3 bases from J, the junction kept 1 base outside the gene matches. Germline CDR1 SGHDT, CDR2 YYEEEE. This CDR3 is CASSWTSGVYEQYF. CDR3 DNA sequence: TGTGCCAGCAGCTGGACTAGCGGGGTCTACGAGCAGTACTTC.

This clonotype has only a few counts. The chain recombines TRBV5-4 with TRBJ2-7; 7 nucleotides match TRBD2. The CDR3 has 14 residues. Germline CDR1 is SGHNT and CDR2 is YYREEE (reference sequence). V lost 7 bases, J lost 3 bases, and 10 bases stayed unmatched. The CDR3, as DNA: TGTGCCAGCGGGACTATGGCGGGGAACTACGAGCAGTACTTC. It yields the protein CASGTMAGNYEQYF.

This clonotype showed up just a few times. The rearrangement uses TRBV5-6 and TRBJ2-7, with TRBD1 as a possible D gene (6 bases). Looked up from germline, CDR1 is SGHDT and CDR2 is YYEEEE. Trimming cost V 0 bases and J 5 bases, with 12 bases left between them. The CDR3 consists of 14 residues. This chain's CDR3 is CASSLAAGEHEQYF. The CDR3 nucleotides are TGTGCCAGCAGCTTGGCGGCAGGGGAACACGAGCAGTACTTC.

This clonotype occurred a few times. This rearrangement joins TRBV28 to TRBJ2-1; D might be TRBD1 or TRBD2, each matching 6 bases. Germline lookup yields CDR1 MDHEN and CDR2 SYDVKM. The CDR3 contains 13 residues. The ends were cut back, 4 bases at V and 8 bases at J, with 12 bases in the middle. Here the CDR3 DNA reads TGTGCCAGCAGTTCCTACGGGGGCGATGAGCAGTTCTTC. Its protein product is CASSSYGGDEQFF.

This clonotype was detected many times. The chain carries TRBV18 and TRBJ2-7; D is uncertain. V was clipped by 5 bases and J by 2 bases, with 4 bases between them. The V gene's germline CDR1 is KGHSH and CDR2 LQKENI. This CDR3 is 11 amino acids long. The CDR3 sequence is CASSDAYEQYF. The CDR3 DNA sequence: TGTGCCAGCTCAGACGCCTACGAGCAGTACTTC.

The J gene is TRBJ2-1, the V gene TRBV13; 13 bases are a match to TRBD2. Germline V CDR1 and CDR2: PRHDT, FYEKMQ (reference sequence). V lost 5 bases to trimming and J lost 5 bases; unmatched junction nucleotides: 9. This CDR3 comprises 17 residues. CDR3 coding DNA: TGTGCCAGCAGCCCGAGGACTAGCGGGAGTTTCCACAATGAGCAGTTCTTC. It specifies CASSPRTSGSFHNEQFF.

This clonotype was seen a few times. CDR3 DNA sequence: TGTGCCAGCAGCTCCGAGCCTTGGGAGCAGTACTTC. Translating gives CASSSEPWEQYF. This chain joins TRBV7-6 and TRBJ2-7, with D hard to call. Germline lookup yields CDR1 SGHVS and CDR2 FNYEAQ. Trimming took 4 bases from V and 7 from J, leaving 11 bases between them. The CDR3 runs 12 residues.

The chain is built from TRBV25-1 and TRBJ2-7; no reliable D call. The CDR3 covers 13 residues. Germline assignment: CDR1 MGHDK and CDR2 SYGVNS. V was cut by 3 bases and J by 2 bases, with 8 bases left in between. The CDR3 DNA is TGTGCCAGCAGTGACTGGGTAGCCTACGAGCAGTACTTC. Residues: CASSDWVAYEQYF.

The chain links TRBV22-1 to TRBJ2-3; TRBD2 is taken as the D call from the table, unchecked against the DNA. TRBV22-1 is a pseudogene. This CDR3 has 16 residues. CDR3 sequence: CPGLAGGAGGTDTQYF. CDR3 sequence (DNA): TGTCCCGGACTAGCGGGGGGAGCCGGGGGGACAGATACGCAGTATTTT.